Below, 9 T cell receptor beta chains from the same sample are listed, as sequenced in a study of cytomegalovirus exposure and HLA in healthy donors. Use of 60 Vbeta and 13 Jbeta primers characterized the PCR. This table comes from immunoSEQ multiplex PCR, and its TCRdb copy is limited to in-frame clones, with some not included. Of just over 200,000 clones listed, about two thirds are singletons. Source material: PBMCs. The receptors come from a man aged 40-49 years in good health and CMV-seropositive.

This clone came up once. The V gene is TRBV27, the J gene TRBJ1-2, with a weak D call TRBD1 (6 bases). V lost 8 bases and J lost 0, with 16 bases in between. The germline gives CDR1 MNHEY, CDR2 SMNVEV (reference sequence). The CDR3 totals 15 residues. This chain's CDR3 is CASGFKDSPNYGYTF. The CDR3 nucleotides read TGTGCCAGCGGGTTTAAGGACAGTCCTAACTATGGCTACACCTTC.

This chain uses TRBV27 with TRBJ1-2; maybe TRBD1 (5 bases). Per germline, CDR1 MNHEY and CDR2 SMNVEV (reference sequence). V was clipped by 0 bases and J by 4 bases, with 9 bases between them. This CDR3 comprises 14 residues. CDR3 nucleotides: TGTGCCAGCAGTTTATCAAGCGGGGGCTATGGCTACACCTTC. It specifies CASSLSSGGYGYTF.

The chain links TRBV14 to TRBJ2-3, with 9 bases matching TRBD2. CDR3 length: 16 residues. J lost 5 bases, V lost 1 base, and 7 bases had no gene match. Germline V gene sequence: CDR1 SGHDN, CDR2 FVKESK. CDR3 DNA: TGTGCCAGCAGCCAAGCCCTGGGACTAGCTGAAGATACGCAGTATTTT. Amino acids: CASSQALGLAEDTQYF. Filled out from reference TRBV14 and TRBJ2-3, the complete variable domain reads EAGVTQFPSHSVIEKGQTVTLRCDPISGHDNLYWYRRVMGKEIKFLLHFVKESKQDESGMPNNRFLAERTGGTYSTLKVQPAELEDSGVYFCASSQALGLAEDTQYFGPGTRLTVL.

This chain connects TRBV28 to TRBJ1-2; D possibly corresponds to TRBD1 (6 bases). Per the germline V gene, CDR1 is MDHEN and CDR2 is SYDVKM. There are 15 residues in the CDR3. V lost 5 bases and J lost 1, with 14 bases in between. The CDR3 coding sequence is TGTGCCAGCAGTATTGGGGGCAACCTTAACTATGGCTACACCTTC. This codes for CASSIGGNLNYGYTF.

This clone has only a few counts. The CDR3 bases are TGTGCATCCCATTGGGGAGGCAAGGGGGGGGAGACCCAGTACTTC. The encoded protein is CASHWGGKGGETQYF. This chain uses TRBV12-5 with TRBJ2-5; tentatively, D is TRBD2 (7 bases). CDR3 size: 15 residues. Germline assignment: CDR1 LGHNT and CDR2 FRNRAP.

This clone was recorded a few times. V and J are TRBV19 and TRBJ2-7; 7 nucleotides match TRBD1. Germline V CDR1 and CDR2: LNHDA, SQIVND (reference sequence). This CDR3 spans 13 amino acids. After removal of 2 bases from V and 11 bases from J, the junction contained 9 bases not matched to a gene. The CDR3 reads CASSITGTEKEYF. In DNA form, the CDR3 reads TGTGCCAGTAGTATAACCGGGACAGAGAAGGAGTACTTC. The full variable domain, completed using reference TRBV19 and TRBJ2-7, is DGGITQSPKYLFRKEGQNVTLSCEQNLNHDAMYWYRQDPGQGLRLIYYSQIVNDFQKGDIAEGYSVSREKKESFPLTVTSAQKNPTAFYLCASSITGTEKEYFGPGTRLTVT.

The chain combines TRBV7-2 with TRBJ1-1; TRBD1 is a possible D gene (6 bases). The germline V and J ends were trimmed by 5 bases and 2 bases, with 9 bases remaining between them. CDR1 SGHTA and CDR2 FQGNSA come from the germline V gene. The CDR3 contains 13 residues. CDR3 protein: CASSQGSNTEAFF. CDR3 nucleotides: TGTGCCAGCAGCCAGGGGTCAAACACTGAAGCTTTCTTT.

This clone showed up just a few times. V usage is TRBV10-3 and J usage is TRBJ2-7, with no clear D. Trimming left V 0 bases short and J 6 bases short, with 9 bases between. The CDR3 spans 13 residues. In germline, CDR1 is ENHRY, CDR2 SYGVKD. The CDR3 bases are TGTGCCATCAGTGAGTCCGCTGGGCTCGAGCAGTACTTC. It yields the protein CAISESAGLEQYF.

This clone has only a few counts. The chain combines TRBV6-1 with TRBJ1-5; 11 nucleotides align to TRBD1. Germline V gene sequence: CDR1 MNHNS, CDR2 SASEGT. The CDR3 length is 16 residues. The ends lost 2 bases at V and 4 bases at J; junction bases unmatched: 4. CDR3 residues: CASSESGTGGNQPQHF. The DNA of the CDR3 is TGTGCCAGCAGTGAATCTGGGACAGGGGGAAATCAGCCCCAGCATTTT.